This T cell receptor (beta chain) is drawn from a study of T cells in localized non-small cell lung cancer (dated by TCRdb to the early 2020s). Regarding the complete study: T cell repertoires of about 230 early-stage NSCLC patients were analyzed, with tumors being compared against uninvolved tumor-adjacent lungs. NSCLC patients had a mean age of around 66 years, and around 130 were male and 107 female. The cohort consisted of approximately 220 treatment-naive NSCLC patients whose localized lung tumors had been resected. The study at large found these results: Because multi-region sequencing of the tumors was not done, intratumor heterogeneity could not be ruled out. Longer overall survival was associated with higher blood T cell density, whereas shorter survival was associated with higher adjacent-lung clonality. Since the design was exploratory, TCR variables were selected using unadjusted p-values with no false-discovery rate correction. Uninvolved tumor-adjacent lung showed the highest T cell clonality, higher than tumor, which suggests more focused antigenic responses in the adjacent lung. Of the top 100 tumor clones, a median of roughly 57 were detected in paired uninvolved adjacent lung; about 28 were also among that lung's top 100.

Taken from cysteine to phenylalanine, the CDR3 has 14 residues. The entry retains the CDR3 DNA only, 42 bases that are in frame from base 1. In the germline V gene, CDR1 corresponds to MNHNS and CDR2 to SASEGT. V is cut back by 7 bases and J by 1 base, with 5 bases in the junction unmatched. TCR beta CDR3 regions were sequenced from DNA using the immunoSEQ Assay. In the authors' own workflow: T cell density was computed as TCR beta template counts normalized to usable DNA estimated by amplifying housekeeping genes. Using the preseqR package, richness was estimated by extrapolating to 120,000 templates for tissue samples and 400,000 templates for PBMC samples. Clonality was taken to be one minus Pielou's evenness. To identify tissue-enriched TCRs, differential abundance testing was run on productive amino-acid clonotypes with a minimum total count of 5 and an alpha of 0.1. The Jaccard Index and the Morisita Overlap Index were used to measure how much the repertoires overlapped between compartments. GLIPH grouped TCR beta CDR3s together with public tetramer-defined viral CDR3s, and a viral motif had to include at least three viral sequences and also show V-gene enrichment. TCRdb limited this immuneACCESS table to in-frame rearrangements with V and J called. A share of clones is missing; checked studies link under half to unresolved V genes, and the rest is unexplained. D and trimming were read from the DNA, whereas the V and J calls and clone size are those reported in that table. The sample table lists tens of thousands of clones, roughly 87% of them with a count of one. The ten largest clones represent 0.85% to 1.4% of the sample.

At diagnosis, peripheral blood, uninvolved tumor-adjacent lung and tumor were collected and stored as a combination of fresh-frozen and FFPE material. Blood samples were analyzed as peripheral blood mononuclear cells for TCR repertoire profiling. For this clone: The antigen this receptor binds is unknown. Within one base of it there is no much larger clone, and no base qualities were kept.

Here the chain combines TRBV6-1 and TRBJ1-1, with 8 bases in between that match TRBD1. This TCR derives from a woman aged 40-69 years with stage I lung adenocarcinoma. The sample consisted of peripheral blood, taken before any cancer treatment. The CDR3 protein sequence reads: CASKPDRANTEAFF. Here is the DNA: TGTGCCAGCAAACCGGACAGGGCGAACACTGAAGCTTTCTTT.